Listed here are 18 T cell receptor beta chains from one sample, sequenced in a study of Graves' ophthalmopathy and Graves' hyperthyroidism. Amplification from RNA transcripts yielded the TCR beta CDR3 regions. Second-round multiplex PCR followed a first-round RT-PCR using HTBI primers. Using its own MiXCR run on the multiplex PCR reads, TCRdb lists one record per CDR3 protein. This sample has under 350,000 distinct CDR3 sequences, with roughly 15% found just once. Specimen: peripheral blood. These receptors all come from an adult man with Graves' ophthalmopathy.

This clonotype was recorded at least ten times. The chain links TRBV6-2 or TRBV6-3 to TRBJ1-2; D may be TRBD1 (6 bases). Germline CDR1 and CDR2: MNHEY and SVGEGT. The CDR3 consists of 14 residues. Trimming removed 6 bases from V and 0 bases from J, with 11 bases in between. CDR3 amino acids: CASSRQAANYGYTF. The CDR3 DNA reads TGTGCCAGCAGCCGACAGGCCGCTAACTATGGCTACACCTTC.

The rearrangement uses TRBV12-3 or TRBV12-4 and TRBJ1-5; D gene unclear. The CDR3 covers 13 residues. V was clipped by 3 bases and J by 2 bases, with 5 bases between them. The CDR3 spells CASSFNRNQPQHF. CDR3 coding DNA: TGTGCCAGCAGTTTTAATCGCAATCAGCCCCAGCATTTT.

This clonotype was seen at least ten times. The chain couples TRBV19 to TRBJ2-2; possible D gene TRBD1, 5 bases. The CDR3 is 13 amino acids. Germline loops: CDR1 LNHDA, CDR2 SQIVND (reference sequence). Trimming shortened V by 8 bases and J by 0 bases, and 7 bases separated the two germline ends. This CDR3 is CASFRANTGELFF. For the CDR3, the DNA is TGTGCCAGTTTCAGGGCGAACACCGGGGAGCTGTTTTTT.

This clonotype was found many times. V gene TRBV18 combines with J gene TRBJ1-5; D call uncertain. This CDR3 has 16 residues. Germline CDR1 and CDR2: KGHSH and LQKENI. Trimming took 3 bases from V and 4 from J, leaving 16 bases between them. The CDR3 nucleotides are TGTGCCAGCTCACCTGGAGTTTCCCTATTGAATCAGCCCCAGCATTTT. Translated: CASSPGVSLLNQPQHF. Variable domain in full (rest from reference TRBV18 and TRBJ1-5): NAGVMQNPRHLVRRRGQEARLRCSPMKGHSHVYWYRQLPEEGLKFMVYLQKENIIDESGMPKERFSAEFPKEGPSILRIQQVVRGDSAAYFCASSPGVSLLNQPQHFGDGTRLSIL.

This clonotype was recorded many times. V usage is TRBV4-2 and J usage is TRBJ2-4, with D perhaps TRBD1 (5 bases). This CDR3 contains 16 residues. CDR1 is LGHNA, CDR2 YNFKEQ, per germline. Trimming stripped 0 bases from V and 0 bases from J, with 9 bases between. The CDR3 DNA follows: TGTGCCAGCAGCCAAGAACGGACACCAGCCAAAAACATTCAGTACTTC. Encoded protein: CASSQERTPAKNIQYF.

The gene calls are TRBV30 and TRBJ2-7; 12 positions match TRBD1. There are 19 residues in the CDR3. The J segment lost 4 bases and the V segment lost 0 bases, leaving 16 bases of the junction unmatched. Germline V gene data show CDR1 as GTSNPN and CDR2 as SVGIG (reference sequence). The CDR3 region is CAWSVRGTGGRGTAYEQYF. The CDR3 DNA follows: TGTGCCTGGAGTGTACGAGGGACAGGGGGCCGGGGGACGGCTTACGAGCAGTACTTC.

V usage is TRBV12-3 or TRBV12-4 and J usage is TRBJ1-6; the D is unclear. This CDR3 region has 14 residues. Trimming pared 1 base from V and 9 bases from J, leaving 10 bases between. CDR3 region: CASSLGQAPSPLHF. As DNA, the CDR3 is TGTGCCAGCAGTTTAGGGCAGGCGCCTTCACCCCTCCACTTT.

This clonotype was seen repeatedly, ten times or more. V is TRBV5-1 and J is TRBJ1-1; D unclear. Germline CDR1 reads SGHRS; CDR2 reads YFSETQ. This CDR3 contains 16 residues. Between the trimmed V and J ends, which lost 2 bases and 3 bases, there was a span of 17 bases. The DNA for the CDR3 is TGCGCCAGCAGCTTAGAGGTTGGGTTTGGTTACACTGAAGCTTTCTTT. The encoded protein is CASSLEVGFGYTEAFF.

As to this clonotype: A read error may produce the germline difference seen at one junction end. This sequence joins TRBV5-1 and TRBJ2-5, with TRBD1 as a possible D gene (5 bases). Germline CDR1 is SGHRS and CDR2 is YFSETQ. This CDR3 is built from 13 residues. In nucleotides, the CDR3 is TGCGCCAGTAAATCTATCAGGGTAGAGAACCAGTACTTC. This gives the protein CASKSIRVENQYF.

This clonotype was detected ten times or more. The CDR3: CASDWTANTEAFF. The DNA of the CDR3 is TGTGCCAGCGATTGGACAGCGAACACTGAAGCTTTCTTT. The V and J genes are TRBV6-1 and TRBJ1-1; TRBD1 might be the D (6 bases). Trimming took off 8 bases at V and 1 base at J, with 11 bases between the two ends. There are 13 residues in the CDR3. Germline V lookup: CDR1 MNHNS, CDR2 SASEGT.

This clonotype turned up a few times. J is TRBJ1-1 and V is TRBV18; 8 bases fit TRBD1. This CDR3 region has 15 residues. V trimming: 3 bases; J trimming: 4 bases; junction bases outside the gene matches: 7. Germline V gene lookup returns CDR1 KGHSH and CDR2 LQKENI. Here the CDR3 reads CASSPYTGGSTEAFF. CDR3 coding DNA: TGTGCCAGCTCACCCTATACAGGGGGAAGCACTGAAGCTTTCTTT.

The CDR3 region has the DNA TGTGCCAGCTCACCTTCCTCGACCGGGCCGAGTGAAGCTTTCTTT. This translates into CASSPSSTGPSEAFF. This chain joins TRBV18 and TRBJ1-1; D gene ambiguous. This CDR3 has 15 residues. In germline, CDR1 is KGHSH, CDR2 LQKENI. V was shortened by 3 bases and J by 7 bases, with 18 bases between the two germline ends.

This clonotype was counted at least ten times. The V call is TRBV7-2, the J call TRBJ1-3; TRBD1 matches at 11 bases. CDR1 SGHTA and CDR2 FQGNSA come from the germline V gene. J lost 4 bases, V lost 5 bases, and 10 bases had no gene match. This CDR3 is 17 amino acids long. CDR3 bases: TGTGCCAGCAGCGGGACAGGGGGAGCTACTAAGGGAAACACCATATATTTT. Protein: CASSGTGGATKGNTIYF. The full variable domain, in which reference TRBV7-2 and TRBJ1-3 provide the parts outside the CDR3, is GAGVSQSPSNKVTEKGKDVELRCDPISGHTALYWYRQSLGQGLEFLIYFQGNSAPDKSGLPSDRFSAERTGGSVSTLTIQRTQQEDSAVYLCASSGTGGATKGNTIYFGEGSWLTVV.

The chain joins TRBV10-3 to TRBJ2-7; 7 positions agree with TRBD2. The CDR3 runs 11 residues. Germline-derived CDR1 and CDR2 are ENHRY and SYGVKD. J gave up 3 bases and V 10 bases, and 3 bases lay outside the gene matches. The CDR3 nucleotides read TGTGCCACGGGGGGTAACTACGAGCAGTACTTC. Residues: CATGGNYEQYF.

This clonotype occurred many times. The V call is TRBV27, the J call TRBJ2-7; 8 positions match TRBD1. This CDR3 has 16 residues. The ends lost 6 bases at V and 3 bases at J; junction bases unmatched: 13. CDR1 and CDR2 from the germline V gene are MNHEY and SMNVEV (reference sequence). The CDR3 sequence: CASSQSLTGGDYEQYF. Written as DNA, the CDR3 is TGTGCCAGCAGCCAGAGCCTAACAGGGGGAGACTACGAGCAGTACTTC.

Here the CDR3 DNA reads TGTGCCAGCGCCCCCGGGACTAGTATTTCTGATACGCAGTATTTT. Its translation: CASAPGTSISDTQYF. V and J are TRBV28 and TRBJ2-3; 8 positions match TRBD2. V trimming: 8 bases; J trimming: 6 bases; junction bases outside the gene matches: 13. The CDR3 runs 15 residues. Germline V gene sequence: CDR1 MDHEN, CDR2 SYDVKM.

This clonotype was seen a few times. A read error is possible here, since a much larger clone lies one base away. The rearrangement uses TRBV18 and TRBJ2-7; TRBD2 matches at 7 bases. The CDR3 spans 15 residues. Germline V lookup: CDR1 KGHSH, CDR2 LQKENI. CDR3 DNA sequence: TGTGTCAGCTCACCCGGACTAGGGCAGTCCTACGAGCAGTACTTC. Residues: CVSSPGLGQSYEQYF.

Many counts were recorded for this clonotype. This chain links TRBV28 with TRBJ2-2; D ambiguous. V dropped 3 bases and J dropped 1 base, with 9 bases sitting between them. The CDR3 length is 15 residues. Germline-derived CDR1 and CDR2 are MDHEN and SYDVKM. The CDR3 here is CASSFTVGNTGELFF. The CDR3 nucleotides are TGTGCCAGCAGTTTTACTGTTGGGAACACCGGGGAGCTGTTTTTT.